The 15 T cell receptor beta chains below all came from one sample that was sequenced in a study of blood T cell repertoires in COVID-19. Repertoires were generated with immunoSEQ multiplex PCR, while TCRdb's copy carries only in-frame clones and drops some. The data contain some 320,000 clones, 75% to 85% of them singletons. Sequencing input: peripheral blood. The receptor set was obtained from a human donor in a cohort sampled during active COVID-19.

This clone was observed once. The CDR3 region has the DNA TGTGCCAGCTCACCAAGATTCGGGGACAGGGGGAACACTGAAGCTTTCTTT. This encodes CASSPRFGDRGNTEAFF. V gene TRBV18 combines with J gene TRBJ1-1; 10 bases fit TRBD1. This CDR3 has 17 residues. Unmatched junction bases numbered 7, after V lost 2 bases and J lost 1 base. Germline loops: CDR1 KGHSH, CDR2 LQKENI. The full variable domain, in which reference TRBV18 and TRBJ1-1 provide the parts outside the CDR3, is NAGVMQNPRHLVRRRGQEARLRCSPMKGHSHVYWYRQLPEEGLKFMVYLQKENIIDESGMPKERFSAEFPKEGPSILRIQQVVRGDSAAYFCASSPRFGDRGNTEAFFGQGTRLTVV.

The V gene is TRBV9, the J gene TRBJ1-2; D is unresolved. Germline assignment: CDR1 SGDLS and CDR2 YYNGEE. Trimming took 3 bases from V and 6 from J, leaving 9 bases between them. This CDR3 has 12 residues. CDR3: CASSANRDGYTF. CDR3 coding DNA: TGTGCCAGCAGCGCTAACCGGGATGGCTACACCTTC.

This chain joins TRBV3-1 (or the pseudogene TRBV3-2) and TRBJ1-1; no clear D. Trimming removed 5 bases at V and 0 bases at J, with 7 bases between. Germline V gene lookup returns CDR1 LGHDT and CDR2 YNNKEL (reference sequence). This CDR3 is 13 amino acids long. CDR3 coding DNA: TGTGCCAGCAGCTGGCAAATGAACACTGAAGCTTTCTTT. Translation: CASSWQMNTEAFF.

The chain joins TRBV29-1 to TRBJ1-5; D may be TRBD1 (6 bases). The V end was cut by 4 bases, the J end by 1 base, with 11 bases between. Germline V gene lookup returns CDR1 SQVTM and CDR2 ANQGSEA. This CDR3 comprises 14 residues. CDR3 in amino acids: CSVGSGVSNQPQHF. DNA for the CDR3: TGCAGCGTTGGATCAGGGGTAAGCAATCAGCCCCAGCATTTT.

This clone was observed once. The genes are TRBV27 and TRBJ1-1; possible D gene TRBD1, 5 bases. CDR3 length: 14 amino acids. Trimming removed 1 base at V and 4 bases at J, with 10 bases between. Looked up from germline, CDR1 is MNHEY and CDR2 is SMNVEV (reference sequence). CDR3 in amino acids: CASSLLQGGTEAFF. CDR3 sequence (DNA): TGTGCCAGCAGTTTATTGCAGGGTGGCACTGAAGCTTTCTTT.

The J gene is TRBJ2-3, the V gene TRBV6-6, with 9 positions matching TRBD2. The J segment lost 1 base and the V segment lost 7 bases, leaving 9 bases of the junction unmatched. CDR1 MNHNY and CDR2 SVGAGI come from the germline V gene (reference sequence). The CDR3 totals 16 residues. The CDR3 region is CASTKGTSYRTDTQYF. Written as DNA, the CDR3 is TGTGCCAGCACGAAAGGGACTAGCTATCGCACAGATACGCAGTATTTT.

Here the CDR3 reads CASSQSRLHRGQNEKLFF. In DNA, the CDR3 is TGCGCCAGCAGTCAATCCCGATTACACAGGGGCCAGAATGAAAAACTGTTTTTT. This chain joins TRBV23-1 and TRBJ1-4; 7 positions agree with TRBD1. TRBV23-1 carries the ORF label, with uncertain function. V lost 0 bases, J lost 5 bases, and 12 bases stayed unmatched. This CDR3 has 18 amino acids.

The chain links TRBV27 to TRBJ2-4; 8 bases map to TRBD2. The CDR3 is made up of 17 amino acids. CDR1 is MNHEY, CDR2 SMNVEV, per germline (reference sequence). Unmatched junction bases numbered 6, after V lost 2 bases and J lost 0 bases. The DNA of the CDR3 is TGTGCCAGCAGTTTAGGCACTAGCGGATTAGCCAAAAACATTCAGTACTTC. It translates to CASSLGTSGLAKNIQYF.

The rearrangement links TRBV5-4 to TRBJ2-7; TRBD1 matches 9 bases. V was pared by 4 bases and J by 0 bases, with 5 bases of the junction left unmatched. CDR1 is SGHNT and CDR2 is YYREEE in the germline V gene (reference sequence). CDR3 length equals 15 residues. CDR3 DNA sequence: TGTGCCAGCAGCCCGGACAGGGGAGGCTCCTACGAGCAGTACTTC. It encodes CASSPDRGGSYEQYF. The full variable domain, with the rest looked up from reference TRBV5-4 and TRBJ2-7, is ETGVTQSPTHLIKTRGQQVTLRCSSQSGHNTVSWYQQALGQGPQFIFQYYREEENGRGNFPPRFSGLQFPNYSSELNVNALELDDSALYLCASSPDRGGSYEQYFGPGTRLTVT.

CDR3: CASKGGQAIYNEQFF. CDR3 in DNA: TGTGCCAGCAAGGGGGGACAGGCCATCTACAATGAGCAGTTCTTC. This sequence joins TRBV5-5 and TRBJ2-1, with TRBD1 matching 8 bases. V shed 6 bases, J shed 3 bases, and the junction held 8 bases outside the gene matches. The germline V gene encodes CDR1 SGHKS and CDR2 YYEKEE (reference sequence). The CDR3 is 15 residues long.

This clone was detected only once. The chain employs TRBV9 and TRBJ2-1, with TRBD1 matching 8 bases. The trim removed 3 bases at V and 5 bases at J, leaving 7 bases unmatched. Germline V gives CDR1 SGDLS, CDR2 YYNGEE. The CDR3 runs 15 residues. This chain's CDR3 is CASSDTGGTHNEQFF. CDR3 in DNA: TGTGCCAGCAGCGATACAGGGGGGACCCACAATGAGCAGTTCTTC. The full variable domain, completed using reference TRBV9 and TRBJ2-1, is DSGVTQTPKHLITATGQRVTLRCSPRSGDLSVYWYQQSLDQGLQFLIQYYNGEERAKGNILERFSAQQFPDLHSELNLSSLELGDSALYFCASSDTGGTHNEQFFGPGTRLTVL.

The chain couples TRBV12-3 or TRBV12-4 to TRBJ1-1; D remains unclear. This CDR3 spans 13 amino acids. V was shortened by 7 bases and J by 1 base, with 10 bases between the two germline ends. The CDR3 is CASTGSKNTEAFF. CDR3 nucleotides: TGTGCCAGCACCGGGTCCAAGAACACTGAAGCTTTCTTT.

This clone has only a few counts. The CDR3 DNA follows: TGTGCCAGCAGCCAAGGGGCGGGACGGCGTGTTACGCAGTATTTT. Its protein is CASSQGAGRRVTQYF. The chain links TRBV14 to TRBJ2-3; D perhaps matches TRBD2 (6 bases). The germline V and J ends were trimmed by 1 base and 8 bases, with 16 bases remaining between them. CDR1 and CDR2 from the germline V gene are SGHDN and FVKESK. This CDR3 is built from 15 residues.

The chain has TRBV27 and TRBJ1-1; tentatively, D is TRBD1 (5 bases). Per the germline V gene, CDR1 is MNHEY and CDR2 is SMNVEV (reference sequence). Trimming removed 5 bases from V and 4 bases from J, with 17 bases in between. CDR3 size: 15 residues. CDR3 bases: TGTGCCAGCAGTCCCAGGGAGGGAGGCAGCACTGAAGCTTTCTTT. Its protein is CASSPREGGSTEAFF.

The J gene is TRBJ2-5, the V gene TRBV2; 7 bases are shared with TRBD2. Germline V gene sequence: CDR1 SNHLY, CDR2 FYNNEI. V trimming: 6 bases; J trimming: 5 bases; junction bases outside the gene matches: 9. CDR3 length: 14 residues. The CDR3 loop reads CASSPRLGGETQYF. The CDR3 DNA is TGTGCCAGCAGCCCTCGACTGGGAGGGGAGACCCAGTACTTC.